This TCR beta chain was captured by sequencing in a study of shared clonotypes between healthy human individuals. The sequenced material, unsorted PBMC DNA, was run on ten immunoSEQ deep assay plates. The data were produced by immunoSEQ multiplex PCR, yet TCRdb's version contains in-frame clones alone and is incomplete. The sample yields about 480,000 clones, 79% seen once. V shed 0 bases and J 2 bases; nucleotides not matched to a gene: 2. The CDR3 covers 15 residues. CDR1 and CDR2 (germline): SGHRS, YFSETQ. Study-wide points: Clonotype sharing among donors, it was expected, would be affected by sequencing depth.

On this clone itself: Its cognate antigen is unknown.

Around 90 million PBMCs served as the genomic DNA source for unsorted samples. This clonotype originated in a woman aged 40 to 55 in good health. Some clones in this sample may be carry-over from other donors' samples. The J gene is TRBJ2-7, the V gene TRBV5-1; 10 nucleotides line up with TRBD2. The sequencing input was PBMCs. The CDR3 reads CASSLVLAGAYEQYF. The CDR3 nucleotides are TGCGCCAGCAGCTTGGTCCTAGCGGGAGCCTACGAGCAGTACTTC.